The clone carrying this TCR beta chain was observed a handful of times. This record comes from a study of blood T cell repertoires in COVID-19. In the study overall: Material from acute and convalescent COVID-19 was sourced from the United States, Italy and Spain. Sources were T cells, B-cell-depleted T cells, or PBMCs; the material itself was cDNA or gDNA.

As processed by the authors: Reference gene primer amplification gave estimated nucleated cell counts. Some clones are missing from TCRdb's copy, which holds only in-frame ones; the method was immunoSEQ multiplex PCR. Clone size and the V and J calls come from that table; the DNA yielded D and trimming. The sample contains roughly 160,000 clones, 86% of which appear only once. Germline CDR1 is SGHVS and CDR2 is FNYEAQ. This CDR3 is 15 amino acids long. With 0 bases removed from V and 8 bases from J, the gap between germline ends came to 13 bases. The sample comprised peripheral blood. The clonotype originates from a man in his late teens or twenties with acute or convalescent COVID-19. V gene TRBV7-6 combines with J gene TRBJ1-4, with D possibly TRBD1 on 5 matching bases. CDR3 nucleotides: TGTGCCAGCAGCTTAGCCCGGGGGGTAGGCGAAAAACTGTTTTTT. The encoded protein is CASSLARGVGEKLFF.